A selection of T cell receptor beta chains follows, all from one sample in a study of technical replicates of blood from a handful of donors. Profiled with immunoSEQ multiplex PCR; TCRdb holds only in-frame clones, not every one. The table shows approximately 44,000 clones, with around 96% occurring only once. Sequenced sample: T cells isolated from PBMCs. These receptors were collected from a human donor in good health. CDR3s include the opening cysteine and the closing phenylalanine or tryptophan. The order of the fields is clone size, V gene, D gene, J gene, CDR3 DNA, CDR3 protein. The D gene is left open where the match is weak. Part of the rows lack a size; the others show once, few, many or a class for expanded clones.

.	TRBV5-4	.	TRBJ2-2	TGTGCCAGCAGCGAGGGGAACACCGGGGAGCTGTTTTTT	CASSEGNTGELFF
.	TRBV5-4	TRBD1	TRBJ1-2	TGTGCCAGCAGCGTGGGGACAGGCTATGGCTACACCTTC	CASSVGTGYGYTF
.	TRBV10-3	TRBD1	TRBJ1-4	TGTGCCACAAGACAGGGAGGAGAAAAACTGTTTTTT	CATRQGGEKLFF
.	TRBV11-3	.	TRBJ2-1	TGTGCCAGCAGCCCCGGTAGCTCCTACAATGAGCAGTTCTTC	CASSPGSSYNEQFF
few	TRBV7-2	TRBD1	TRBJ1-2	TGTGCCAGCAGCTCCTCCGGGACAGCCTATGGCTACACCTTC	CASSSSGTAYGYTF
.	TRBV12-2	.	TRBJ1-1	TGTGCAAGTCGCTTCGGGGTCCCTGAAGCTTTCTTT	CASRFGVPEAFF
.	TRBV7-9	TRBD2	TRBJ2-2	TGTGCCCCCTCGGGGAGACTAGCGGGAGCCGGGGAGCTGTTTTTT	CAPSGRLAGAGELFF
.	TRBV6-5	.	TRBJ2-3	TGTGCCAGCAGTTCCATATCAGGGTTTAGCACAGATACGCAGTATTTT	CASSSISGFSTDTQYF
.	TRBV7-2	TRBD1	TRBJ2-2	TGTGCCAGCAGCTTTGGGACAGACACCGGGGAGCTGTTTTTT	CASSFGTDTGELFF
.	TRBV6-8	TRBD1	TRBJ1-1	TGTGCCAGCAGTTACAGCCGGACAGGGGGTACTGAAGCTTTCTTT	CASSYSRTGGTEAFF
.	TRBV4-2	TRBD1	TRBJ1-5	TGTGCCAGCAGCCAAGTCCCGGGACAGGGTTACCAGCCCCAGCATTTT	CASSQVPGQGYQPQHF
.	TRBV6-5	TRBD1	TRBJ2-7	TGTGCCAGCAGTTACGTGGGGACAGGGGAAGCCGAGCAGTACTTC	CASSYVGTGEAEQYF
.	TRBV5-6	.	TRBJ2-1	TGTGCCAGCAGCTTGGTCCCAGGGTATGTTCTCGGTTCCTACAATGAGCAGTTCTTC	CASSLVPGYVLGSYNEQFF
.	TRBV4-3	.	TRBJ2-4	TGCGCCAGCAGCCAAGGCACAGAAAACATTCAGTACTTC	CASSQGTENIQYF
.	TRBV6-1	TRBD1	TRBJ1-4	TGTGCCAGCAGTGACCAAGACAGGGGCCTCGGAGAAAAACTGTTTTTT	CASSDQDRGLGEKLFF
.	TRBV28	.	TRBJ2-2	TGTGCCAGCAAAAAAGGGGGTGGTAGGAGTTGGAGCACCGGGGAGCTGTTTTTT	CASKKGGGRSWSTGELFF
.	TRBV11-1	TRBD2	TRBJ2-1	TGTGCCAGCAGCTACGCACCGGGACTAGCGAGTTACAATGAGCAGTTCTTC	CASSYAPGLASYNEQFF
.	TRBV6-5	TRBD1	TRBJ1-2	TGTGCCAGCAGTTACGGGGGACAGGGAATCTATGGCTACACCTTC	CASSYGGQGIYGYTF
.	TRBV10-3	TRBD1	TRBJ2-7	TGTGCCATCAGCGACCAGCCAGGGGGTTACGAGCAGTACTTC	CAISDQPGGYEQYF
.	TRBV19	.	TRBJ1-2	TGTGCCAGTAGATCCCAGGAACAGGGCGCCTATGGCTACACCTTC	CASRSQEQGAYGYTF
.	TRBV9	.	TRBJ2-7	TGTGCCAGCAGCCCAAAGAGCTCCTACGAGCAGTACTTC	CASSPKSSYEQYF
.	TRBV28	TRBD2	TRBJ2-3	TGTGCCAGCAGTTTACCAGCGGGGGAAACAGATACGCAGTATTTT	CASSLPAGETDTQYF
.	TRBV2	TRBD2	TRBJ2-7	TGTGCCAGCAGTGATACTTACACTAGCGGGAGACTCTACGAGCAGTACTTC	CASSDTYTSGRLYEQYF
.	TRBV6-1	TRBD1	TRBJ1-5	TGTGCCAGCAGTGAAGCGAGGTTTTATCTTGGGACAGCAAATCAGCCCCAGCATTTT	CASSEARFYLGTANQPQHF
.	TRBV9	TRBD2	TRBJ2-2	TGTGCCAGCAGCCCCCGGCTAGCGGGGAACACCGGGGAGCTGTTTTTT	CASSPRLAGNTGELFF
.	TRBV19	TRBD1	TRBJ2-7	TGTGCCAGTAGTATTCAGACAGGGGGCGGCTACGAGCAGTACTTC	CASSIQTGGGYEQYF
.	TRBV28	TRBD2	TRBJ2-7	TGTGCCAGCAGGGCCGGGACTAGCCGAAACTACGAGCAGTACTTC	CASRAGTSRNYEQYF
.	TRBV6-1	TRBD1	TRBJ1-5	TGTGCCAGCAGTGAAGATCTAGGGGGCGTTCAGCCCCAGCATTTT	CASSEDLGGVQPQHF
.	TRBV2	.	TRBJ1-5	TGTGCCAGCAGTAATGACGGGTCCCCGAACCAGCCCCAGCATTTT	CASSNDGSPNQPQHF
.	TRBV6-6	TRBD1	TRBJ1-1	TGTGCCAGCAGTAACACGCAGGGGACAGGAGAAGCTTTCTTT	CASSNTQGTGEAFF
.	TRBV7-2	.	TRBJ1-1	TGTGCCAGCAGCTTAGAAGCAGGCCTTATGAACACTGAAGCTTTCTTT	CASSLEAGLMNTEAFF
.	TRBV4-3	.	TRBJ2-7	TGCGCCAGCAGCCAATTTCTGGGACATACCTACGAGCAGTACTTC	CASSQFLGHTYEQYF
.	TRBV5-1	TRBD1	TRBJ2-7	TGCGCCAGCAGCTTGTGGTCAGGGGGTGATCACGAGCAGTACTTC	CASSLWSGGDHEQYF
.	TRBV29-1	TRBD1	TRBJ2-7	TGCAGCGTGTCCGGGACAGGGTTACGAGAGCAGTACTTC	CSVSGTGLREQYF
.	TRBV5-6	.	TRBJ2-7	TGTGCCAGCAGCCTGACAGGATACGAGCAGTACTTC	CASSLTGYEQYF
once	TRBV9	TRBD1	TRBJ1-4	TGTGCCAGCAGCGGGGACAGGGGGCACGAAAAACTGTTTTTT	CASSGDRGHEKLFF
.	TRBV10-1	.	TRBJ1-5	TGCGCCACACAACAGCCCCAGCATTTT	CATQQPQHF
.	TRBV5-4	TRBD2	TRBJ2-3	TGTGCCAGCAGCTTGTCTATAGCGGGAGTCACAGATACGCAGTATTTT	CASSLSIAGVTDTQYF
.	TRBV4-3	.	TRBJ1-3	TGCGCCAGCAGCCAAGATAGCATCTCTGGAAACACCATATATTTT	CASSQDSISGNTIYF
.	TRBV6-5	.	TRBJ2-5	TGTGCCAGCAGTTTAAACCTACAAGAGACCCAGTACTTC	CASSLNLQETQYF
.	TRBV6-6	.	TRBJ1-1	TGTGCCAGCATGAGGAACACTGAAGCTTTCTTT	CASMRNTEAFF
.	TRBV19	TRBD2	TRBJ2-1	TGTGCCAGTAAAAGTAGCGGGAGTGGGCTTGAGCAGTTCTTC	CASKSSGSGLEQFF
.	TRBV19	.	TRBJ1-1	TGTGCCAGTAAACTGGTAGAGGACACTGAAGCTTTCTTT	CASKLVEDTEAFF
few	TRBV19	.	TRBJ1-5	TGTGCCAGTAGTATAGGGAGGAGTAACAATCAGCCCCAGCATTTT	CASSIGRSNNQPQHF